These 9 T cell receptor beta chains share one sample of origin, sequenced in a study of cytomegalovirus exposure and HLA in healthy donors. With 60 Vbeta and 13 Jbeta primers, the PCR was carried out. Assay: immunoSEQ multiplex PCR; the TCRdb copy retains only in-frame clones and omits some. This table has approximately 200,000 clones, less than 85% appearing once. Sequencing was performed on PBMCs. Receptors were obtained from a man aged 30 to 45 in good health and CMV-seropositive.

The chain uses TRBV5-4 and TRBJ1-6; the match to TRBD1 covers 7 bases. This CDR3 region has 15 residues. Germline V gene lookup returns CDR1 SGHNT and CDR2 YYREEE (reference sequence). After removal of 4 bases from V and 10 bases from J, the junction contained 11 bases not matched to a gene. In DNA, the CDR3 is TGTGCCAGCAGCCCTCAACGACAGGGCGGGTCACCCCTCCACTTT. Translating gives CASSPQRQGGSPLHF.

This clone was recorded only once. The rearrangement joins TRBV5-8 to TRBJ1-1; a possible D gene is TRBD1 (6 bases). This CDR3 region has 14 residues. The V and J ends lost 8 bases and 4 bases respectively, with 18 bases between them. Germline V CDR1 and CDR2: SGHTS, YDEGEE. Written as DNA, the CDR3 is TGTGCCAGGACGGGGGGCGGCATCGGCACTGAAGCTTTCTTT. Amino acids: CARTGGGIGTEAFF.

Concerning this clone itself: At the DNA level, this CDR3 is encoded by other sequences in the same sample as well. The V call is TRBV5-1, the J call TRBJ2-7, with D tentatively TRBD2 (7 bases). CDR1 SGHRS and CDR2 YFSETQ come from the germline V gene. The length of the CDR3 is 14 residues. V shed 4 bases and J shed 5 bases, with 16 bases lying between them. The DNA of the CDR3 is TGCGCCAGCAGCGGGGGGGGCCCTACTGACGAGCAGTACTTC. Encoded protein: CASSGGGPTDEQYF. The full variable domain, with the rest looked up from reference TRBV5-1 and TRBJ2-7, is KAGVTQTPRYLIKTRGQQVTLSCSPISGHRSVSWYQQTPGQGLQFLFEYFSETQRNKGNFPGRFSGRQFSNSRSEMNVSTLELGDSALYLCASSGGGPTDEQYFGPGTRLTVT.

This chain joins TRBV7-8 and TRBJ2-5; D remains unclear. The CDR3 contains 14 residues. Trimming cost V 0 bases and J 4 bases, with 9 bases left between them. Germline V gene data show CDR1 as SGHVS and CDR2 as FQNEAQ. The CDR3 DNA reads TGTGCCAGCAGCTTAGCGAGCGTAGGAGAGACCCAGTACTTC. As protein: CASSLASVGETQYF.

Details on this clone: Other DNA variants within this sample encode the same CDR3. V is TRBV7-3 and J is TRBJ2-7, with 9 bases identical to TRBD1. The CDR3 consists of 15 residues. CDR1 is SGHTA, CDR2 FQGTGA, per germline. V shed 3 bases, J shed 1 base, and the junction held 4 bases outside the gene matches. The CDR3 DNA follows: TGTGCCAGCAGCTTCTCCGGGACAGGGTCCTACGAGCAGTACTTC. This translates into CASSFSGTGSYEQYF.

The J gene is TRBJ2-5, the V gene TRBV2; 10 nucleotides match TRBD2. Germline lookup yields CDR1 SNHLY and CDR2 FYNNEI. J was trimmed by 4 bases and V by 5 bases; bases with no gene match: 7. This CDR3 spans 15 amino acids. The DNA of the CDR3 is TGTGCCAGCAGTTCCCTAGCGGGAGACACAGAGACCCAGTACTTC. It translates to CASSSLAGDTETQYF.

The gene calls are TRBV19 and TRBJ1-1, with D possibly being TRBD1 (6 bases). V shed 5 bases and J shed 0 bases, with 10 bases lying between them. The CDR3 is 14 residues long. CDR1 is LNHDA and CDR2 is SQIVND in the germline V gene (reference sequence). In DNA form, the CDR3 reads TGTGCCAGTAGTCGGACAGAAATGAACACTGAAGCTTTCTTT. Amino acid sequence: CASSRTEMNTEAFF.

This chain connects TRBV7-9 to TRBJ2-7; 10 bases align to TRBD1. Per germline, CDR1 SEHNR and CDR2 FQNEAQ (reference sequence). The length of the CDR3 is 15 residues. V lost 5 bases, J lost 6 bases, and 10 bases stayed unmatched. CDR3 DNA: TGTGCCAGCAGCCACGGGACAGGGGCCTCCGGCGAGCAGTACTTC. The encoded protein is CASSHGTGASGEQYF.

The rearrangement links TRBV4-3 to TRBJ2-3; TRBD1 matches at 7 bases. The CDR3 has 15 residues. Germline CDR1 reads LGHNA; CDR2 reads YSLEER. J was trimmed by 4 bases and V by 0 bases; bases with no gene match: 4. The CDR3 nucleotides are TGCGCCAGCAGCCAAGAGAGGGGGCAAGCAGATACGCAGTATTTT. Its translation is CASSQERGQADTQYF.